This T cell receptor (beta chain) was captured by sequencing in a study of OX40 agonist ivuxolimab in advanced cancers. In the study overall: The dose-escalation group included hepatocellular carcinoma, melanoma, renal cell carcinoma and head and neck cancer.

V was pared by 0 bases and J by 5 bases, with 5 bases of the junction left unmatched. The CDR3 is 15 residues long. Germline V gene sequence: CDR1 SGHNT, CDR2 YYREEE (reference sequence). Assay used: immunoSEQ multiplex PCR; TCRdb lists only in-frame clones, some missing. The sample yields several thousand clones, just under 70% seen once. This chain uses TRBV5-4 with TRBJ1-3, with TRBD1 matching over 7 bases. The TCR comes from an adult with an advanced solid tumor such as melanoma, head and neck, liver or kidney cancer. This material consisted of CD4+ or CD8+ T cells sorted from blood, taken in a trial of the OX40 agonist ivuxolimab. The CDR3 region is CASSLDGTARNTIYF. The CDR3 DNA reads as TGTGCCAGCAGCTTGGACGGGACAGCTCGAAACACCATATATTTT.